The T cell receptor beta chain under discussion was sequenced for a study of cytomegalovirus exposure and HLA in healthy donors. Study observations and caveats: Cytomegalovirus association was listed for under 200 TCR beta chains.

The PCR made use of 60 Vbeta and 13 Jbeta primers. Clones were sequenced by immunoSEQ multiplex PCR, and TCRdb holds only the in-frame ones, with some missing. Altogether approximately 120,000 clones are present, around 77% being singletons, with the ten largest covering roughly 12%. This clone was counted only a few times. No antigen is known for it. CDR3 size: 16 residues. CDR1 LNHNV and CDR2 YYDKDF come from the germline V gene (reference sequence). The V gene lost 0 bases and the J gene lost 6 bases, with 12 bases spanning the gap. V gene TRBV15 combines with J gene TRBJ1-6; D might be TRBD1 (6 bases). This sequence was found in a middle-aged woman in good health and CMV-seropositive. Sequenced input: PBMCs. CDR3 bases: TGTGCCACCAGCAGAGATACTACAGGGCGTAATTCACCCCTCCACTTT. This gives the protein CATSRDTTGRNSPLHF.